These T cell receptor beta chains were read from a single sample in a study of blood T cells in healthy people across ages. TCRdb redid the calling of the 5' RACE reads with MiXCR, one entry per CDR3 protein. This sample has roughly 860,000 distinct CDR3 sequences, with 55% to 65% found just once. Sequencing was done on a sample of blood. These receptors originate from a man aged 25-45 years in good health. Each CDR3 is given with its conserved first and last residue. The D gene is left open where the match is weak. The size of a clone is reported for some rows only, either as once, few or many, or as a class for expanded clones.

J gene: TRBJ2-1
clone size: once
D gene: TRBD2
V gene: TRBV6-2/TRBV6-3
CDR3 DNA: TGTGCCACCGATAGCGGGGGGGCCTACAATGAGCAGTTCTTC
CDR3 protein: CATDSGGAYNEQFF

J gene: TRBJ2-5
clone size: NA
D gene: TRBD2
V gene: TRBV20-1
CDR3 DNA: TGCAGTGCTAGGTGGACTAGCGGGGGAGGGGAGACCCAGTACTTC
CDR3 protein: CSARWTSGGGETQYF

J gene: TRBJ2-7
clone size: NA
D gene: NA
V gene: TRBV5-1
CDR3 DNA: TGCGCCAGCAGCCCCCGTAGGGGGGAATACCCCCACGAGCAGTACTTC
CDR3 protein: CASSPRRGEYPHEQYF

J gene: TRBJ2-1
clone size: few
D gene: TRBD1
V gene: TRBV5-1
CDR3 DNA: TGCGCCAGCAGCCTAAGCCCGGACAGGTACAATGAGCAGTTCTTC
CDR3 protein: CASSLSPDRYNEQFF

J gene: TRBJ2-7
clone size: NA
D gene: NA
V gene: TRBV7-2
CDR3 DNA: TGTGCCAGCAGCTTCCCAAGCTCCTACGAGCAGTACTTC
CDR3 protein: CASSFPSSYEQYF

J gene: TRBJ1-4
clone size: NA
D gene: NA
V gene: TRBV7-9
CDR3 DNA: TGTGCCAGCAGTTCCGACAGATATGAAAAACTGTTTTTT
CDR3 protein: CASSSDRYEKLFF

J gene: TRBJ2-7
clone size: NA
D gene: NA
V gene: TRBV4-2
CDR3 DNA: TGTGCCAGCAGCGTTAAGCTAGCTGGCGAGCAGTACTTC
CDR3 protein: CASSVKLAGEQYF

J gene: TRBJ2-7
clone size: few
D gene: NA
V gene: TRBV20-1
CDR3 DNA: TGCAGTGCGAGTACTATCTCCTACGAGCAGTACTTC
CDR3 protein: CSASTISYEQYF

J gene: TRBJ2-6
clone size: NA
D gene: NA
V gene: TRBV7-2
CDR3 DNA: TGTGCCAGCAGCTTAAACGAGGCCAACGTCCTGACTTTC
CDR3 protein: CASSLNEANVLTF

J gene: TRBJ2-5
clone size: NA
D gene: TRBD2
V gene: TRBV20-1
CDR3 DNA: TGCAGTGCTGACACTAGCGGGTATCAAGAGACCCAGTACTTC
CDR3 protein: CSADTSGYQETQYF

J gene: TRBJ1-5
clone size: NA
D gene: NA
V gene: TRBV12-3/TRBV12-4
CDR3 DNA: TGTGCCAGCAGTTTGGACAACTATCAGCCCCAGCATTTT
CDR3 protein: CASSLDNYQPQHF

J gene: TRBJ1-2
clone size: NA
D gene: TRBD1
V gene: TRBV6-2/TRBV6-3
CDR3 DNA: TGTGCCAGCAGTTACGACACAGGGGTCTACACCTTC
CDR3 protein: CASSYDTGVYTF

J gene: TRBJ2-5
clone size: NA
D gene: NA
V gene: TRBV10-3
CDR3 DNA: TGTGCCATCAGTGATAACGCCTACGAGACCCAGTACTTC
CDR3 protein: CAISDNAYETQYF

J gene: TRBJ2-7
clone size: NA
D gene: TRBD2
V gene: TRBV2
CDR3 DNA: TGTGCCAGCAGTGAAGGAGGGCGGGGGGGCCTTTTCGAGCAGTACTTC
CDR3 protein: CASSEGGRGGLFEQYF

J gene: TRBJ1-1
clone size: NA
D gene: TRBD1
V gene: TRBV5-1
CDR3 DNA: TGCGCCAGCAGCTTGGACAGGGGGTCGGGCACTGAAGCTTTCTTT
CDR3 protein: CASSLDRGSGTEAFF

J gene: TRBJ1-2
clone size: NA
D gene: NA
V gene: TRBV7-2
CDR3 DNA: TGTGCCAGCAGCTTAGTTCTCAGGGAAGCCTATGGCTACACCTTC
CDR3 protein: CASSLVLREAYGYTF

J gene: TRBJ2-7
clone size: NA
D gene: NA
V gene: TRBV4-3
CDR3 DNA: TGCGCCAGCAGCCAAGATTTCAGGGAAGGATCCTACGAGCAGTACTTC
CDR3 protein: CASSQDFREGSYEQYF

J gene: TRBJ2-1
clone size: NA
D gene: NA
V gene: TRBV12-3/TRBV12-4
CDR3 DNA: TGTGCCAGCAGTTCCAGGTGGATGGATGAGCAGTTCTTC
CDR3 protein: CASSSRWMDEQFF

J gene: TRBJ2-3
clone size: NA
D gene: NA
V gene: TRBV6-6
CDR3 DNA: TGTGCCAGCACCCGGACAGACCCTTCTAGCGATACGCAGTATTTT
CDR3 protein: CASTRTDPSSDTQYF

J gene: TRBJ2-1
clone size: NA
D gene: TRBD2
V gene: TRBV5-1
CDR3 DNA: TGCGCCAGCAGCCCGACTAGCGGGGGGGCCACCTCCTACAATGAGCAGTTCTTC
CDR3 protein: CASSPTSGGATSYNEQFF

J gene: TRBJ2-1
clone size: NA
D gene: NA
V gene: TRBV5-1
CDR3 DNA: TGCGCCAGCAGCCTGGACGGAACGGCCCCCAATGAGCAGTTCTTC
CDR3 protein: CASSLDGTAPNEQFF

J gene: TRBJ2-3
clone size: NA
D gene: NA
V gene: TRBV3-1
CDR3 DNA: TGTGCCAGCAGCCATGGGACTGATACGCAGTATTTT
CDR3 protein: CASSHGTDTQYF

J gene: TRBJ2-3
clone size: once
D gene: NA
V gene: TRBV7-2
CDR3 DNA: TGTGCCAGCAGCTCCCCGGGTGGCGGGGGCCCTAGCACAGATACGCAGTATTTT
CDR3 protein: CASSSPGGGGPSTDTQYF

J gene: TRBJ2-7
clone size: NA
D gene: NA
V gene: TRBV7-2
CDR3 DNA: TGTGCCAGCAGCTTACTGCCGAAACTGAGCTCCTACAATGAGCAGTACTTC
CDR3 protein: CASSLLPKLSSYNEQYF

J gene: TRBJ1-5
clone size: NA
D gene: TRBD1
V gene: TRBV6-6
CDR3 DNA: TGTGCCAGCAGCAGACAGGGGGAGATCAACAATCAGCCCCAGCATTTT
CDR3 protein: CASSRQGEINNQPQHF

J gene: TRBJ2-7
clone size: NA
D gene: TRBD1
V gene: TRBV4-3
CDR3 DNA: TGCGCCAGCAGCCAAGACCTGGGGACAGGGTGGTACTTC
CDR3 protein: CASSQDLGTGWYF

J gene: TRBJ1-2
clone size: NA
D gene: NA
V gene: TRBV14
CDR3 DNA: TGTGCCAGCAGCCAAGAAGTTCGTGGGCCAGGTGGCTACACCTTC
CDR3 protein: CASSQEVRGPGGYTF

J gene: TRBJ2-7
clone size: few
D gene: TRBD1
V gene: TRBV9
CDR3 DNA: TGTGCCAGCAGCGTAGGGGACAGGGGTAGATACGAGCAGTACTTC
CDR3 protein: CASSVGDRGRYEQYF

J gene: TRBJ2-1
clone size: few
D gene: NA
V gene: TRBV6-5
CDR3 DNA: TGTGCCAGCAGTTACCCTTACCGGAGGGTCCCCTACAATGAGCAGTTCTTC
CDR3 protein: CASSYPYRRVPYNEQFF

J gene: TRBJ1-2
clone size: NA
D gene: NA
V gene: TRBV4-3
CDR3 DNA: TGCGCCAGCAGCCAAGACCCAGGGGAGAGCTATGGCTACACCTTC
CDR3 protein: CASSQDPGESYGYTF

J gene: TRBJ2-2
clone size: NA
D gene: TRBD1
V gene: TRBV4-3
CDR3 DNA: TGCGCCAGCAGCCAAGATCTTGGACAGGGCAGCACCGGGGAGCTGTTTTTT
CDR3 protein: CASSQDLGQGSTGELFF

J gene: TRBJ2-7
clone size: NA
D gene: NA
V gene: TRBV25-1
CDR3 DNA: TGTGCCAGCAGTGAATTACGACCTAAGGGCTACGAGCAGTACTTC
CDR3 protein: CASSELRPKGYEQYF

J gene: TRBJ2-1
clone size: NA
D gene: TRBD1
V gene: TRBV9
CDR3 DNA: TGTGCCAGCAGCATCCGGGACAGGGTAACTGAGCAGTTCTTC
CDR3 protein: CASSIRDRVTEQFF

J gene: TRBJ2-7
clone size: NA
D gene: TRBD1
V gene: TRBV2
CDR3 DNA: TGTGCCAGCAGTGAAACCCTTGCCCCAGGGGGCGAGCAGTACTTC
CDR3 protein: CASSETLAPGGEQYF

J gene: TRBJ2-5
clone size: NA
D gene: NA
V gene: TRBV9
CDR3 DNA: TGTGCCAGCAGCGTAGAGGGACGAGAAGAGACCCAGTACTTC
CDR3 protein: CASSVEGREETQYF

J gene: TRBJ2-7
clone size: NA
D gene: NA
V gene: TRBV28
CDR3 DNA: TGTGCCAGCAGTGCAATTACAGGACTTCCACCGTACGAGCAGTACTTC
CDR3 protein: CASSAITGLPPYEQYF

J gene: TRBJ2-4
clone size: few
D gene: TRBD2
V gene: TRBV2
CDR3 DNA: TGTGCCAGCACCGGAGGGACTAGCGGGGGGGGTGACATTCAGTACTTC
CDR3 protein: CASTGGTSGGGDIQYF

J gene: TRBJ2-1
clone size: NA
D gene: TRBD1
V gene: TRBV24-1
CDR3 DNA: TGTGCCACCAGTGATTTAGGCTCGGGACAGGTCAACAATGAGCAGTTCTTC
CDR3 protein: CATSDLGSGQVNNEQFF

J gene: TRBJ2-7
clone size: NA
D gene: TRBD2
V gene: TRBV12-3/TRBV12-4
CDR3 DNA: TGTGCCAGCAGTTTGGTTAGCGGGGGGGTCTACGAGCAGTACTTC
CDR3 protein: CASSLVSGGVYEQYF

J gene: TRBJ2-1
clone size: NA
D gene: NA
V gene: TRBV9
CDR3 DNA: TGTGCCAGCAGCGTAGAACGGTGGGAATACAATGAGCAGTTCTTC
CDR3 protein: CASSVERWEYNEQFF

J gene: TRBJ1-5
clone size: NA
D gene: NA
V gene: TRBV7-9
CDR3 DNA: TGTGCCAGCAGCTTAGGGGACGGCTATAGCAATCAGCCCCAGCATTTT
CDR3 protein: CASSLGDGYSNQPQHF

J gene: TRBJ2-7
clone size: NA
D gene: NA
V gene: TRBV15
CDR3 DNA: TGTGCCACCAGCGCCACGACAGGCGCCTACGAGCAGTACTTC
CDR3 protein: CATSATTGAYEQYF

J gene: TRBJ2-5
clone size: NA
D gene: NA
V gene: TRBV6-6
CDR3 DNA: TGTGCCAGCAGTTACTCGGGGGGGCATCATGAGACCCAGTACTTC
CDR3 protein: CASSYSGGHHETQYF

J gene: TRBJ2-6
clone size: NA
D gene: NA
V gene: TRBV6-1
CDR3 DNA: TGTGCCAGCAGTGAAGCTGGACAGCCGCCTACAGTGGCCAACGTCCTGACTTTC
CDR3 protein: CASSEAGQPPTVANVLTF

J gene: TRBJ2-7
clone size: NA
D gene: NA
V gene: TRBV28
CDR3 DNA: TGTGCCAGCAGCCAACAGAGCGCCGAGCAGTACTTC
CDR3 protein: CASSQQSAEQYF

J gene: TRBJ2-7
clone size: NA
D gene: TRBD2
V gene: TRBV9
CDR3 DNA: TGTGCCAGCAGCGTTACCCCTGCTAGCGGGGACTACAATGAGCAGTACTTC
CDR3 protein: CASSVTPASGDYNEQYF

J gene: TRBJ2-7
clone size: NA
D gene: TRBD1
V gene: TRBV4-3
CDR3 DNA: TGCGCCAGCAGCCAAAACCGGGACAGAATTTTGAGCGGGCAGTACTTC
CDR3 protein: CASSQNRDRILSGQYF

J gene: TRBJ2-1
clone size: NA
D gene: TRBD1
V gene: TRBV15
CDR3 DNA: TGTGCCACCAGCCGGACAGGTGAGCAGTTCTTC
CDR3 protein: CATSRTGEQFF

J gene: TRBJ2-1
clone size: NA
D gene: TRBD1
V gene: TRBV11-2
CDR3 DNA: TGTGCCAGCAGCAATTTAAGGGGACAGGGGGCTAGGAATGAGCAGTTCTTC
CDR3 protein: CASSNLRGQGARNEQFF

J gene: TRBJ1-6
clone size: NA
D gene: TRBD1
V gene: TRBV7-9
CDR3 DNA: TGTGCCAGCAGCTTAGTGACAGGGGGGCTGAGAGGTTCACCCCTCCACTTT
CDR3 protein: CASSLVTGGLRGSPLHF

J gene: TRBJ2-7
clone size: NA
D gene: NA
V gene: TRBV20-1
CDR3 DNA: TGCAGTGCTAGACGAGTGGGAGGTTACGAGCAGTACTTC
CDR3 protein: CSARRVGGYEQYF

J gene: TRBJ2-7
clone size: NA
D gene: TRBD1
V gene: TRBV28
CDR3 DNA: TGTGCCAGCAGCATACAGGGGGTGCCCTACGAGCAGTACTTC
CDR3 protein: CASSIQGVPYEQYF

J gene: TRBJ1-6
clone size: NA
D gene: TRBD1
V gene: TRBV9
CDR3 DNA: TGTGCCAGCAGCGTAGATGTGACAGGGGTTTATTCACCCCTCCACTTT
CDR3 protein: CASSVDVTGVYSPLHF

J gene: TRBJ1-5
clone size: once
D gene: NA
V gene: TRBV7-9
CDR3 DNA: TGTGCCAGCAGCTTATTCACAGGTACCAGCAATCAGCCCCAGCATTTT
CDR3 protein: CASSLFTGTSNQPQHF